Listed below are T cell receptor beta chains from one sample, sequenced in a study of blood T cells in healthy people across ages. From the 5' RACE reads, TCRdb called clonotypes with MiXCR, one entry per CDR3 protein. The sample holds roughly 1 million distinct CDR3 sequences, 20% to 25% seen once. The sample was also reused in another study, on T cells of mothers and their children.

Sequenced sample: blood. The receptors derive from a girl aged 2 to 9 in good health. CDR3s include the opening cysteine and the closing phenylalanine or tryptophan. Each record gives: D gene, CDR3 length, clone size, V gene, J gene, CDR3 DNA, CDR3 protein. The D gene is left open where the match is weak. Some rows mark clone size as missing; the rest say once, few, many or name a class of expanded clone.

D gene: .; CDR3 length: 14; clone size: few; V gene: TRBV7-2; J gene: TRBJ1-1; CDR3 DNA: TGTGCCAGCACCACCGGGTGGGGAACCACTGAAGCTTTCTTT; CDR3 protein: CASTTGWGTTEAFF
D gene: TRBD2; CDR3 length: 15; clone size: .; V gene: TRBV6-6; J gene: TRBJ2-7; CDR3 DNA: TGTGCCAGCAGTTATATAGGACTAGCGGACTACGAGCAGTACTTC; CDR3 protein: CASSYIGLADYEQYF
D gene: .; CDR3 length: 15; clone size: few; V gene: TRBV7-9; J gene: TRBJ1-4; CDR3 DNA: TGTGCCAGCAGCTCTCGGACAGTGCTTAATGAAAAACTGTTTTTT; CDR3 protein: CASSSRTVLNEKLFF
D gene: TRBD2; CDR3 length: 17; clone size: few; V gene: TRBV3-1; J gene: TRBJ2-1; CDR3 DNA: TGTGCCAGCAGCCAAGATCACCCTAGCGGGTACGACAATGAGCAGTTCTTC; CDR3 protein: CASSQDHPSGYDNEQFF
D gene: .; CDR3 length: 14; clone size: few; V gene: TRBV7-3; J gene: TRBJ2-3; CDR3 DNA: TGTGCCAGCAGCTTATTGACAGACCAGGATACGCAGTATTTT; CDR3 protein: CASSLLTDQDTQYF
D gene: TRBD2; CDR3 length: 18; clone size: .; V gene: TRBV20-1; J gene: TRBJ2-5; CDR3 DNA: TGCAGTGCTCGCCCTGGGACTAGCGGGAGAATTGGAATCGAGACCCAGTACTTC; CDR3 protein: CSARPGTSGRIGIETQYF
D gene: TRBD2; CDR3 length: 16; clone size: few; V gene: TRBV5-1; J gene: TRBJ2-2; CDR3 DNA: TGCGCCAGCAGCTTTATAGCGGGGAGTATCACCGGGGAGCTGTTTTTT; CDR3 protein: CASSFIAGSITGELFF
D gene: .; CDR3 length: 14; clone size: .; V gene: TRBV20-1; J gene: TRBJ2-7; CDR3 DNA: TGCAGTGCTACAGGGGCCCCGGCCTCCTACGAGCAGTACTTC; CDR3 protein: CSATGAPASYEQYF
D gene: .; CDR3 length: 11; clone size: .; V gene: TRBV5-5; J gene: TRBJ2-1; CDR3 DNA: TGTGCCAGCAGCACTAGCACTGAGCAGTTCTTC; CDR3 protein: CASSTSTEQFF
D gene: .; CDR3 length: 15; clone size: .; V gene: TRBV21-1; J gene: TRBJ2-5; CDR3 DNA: TGTGCCAGCAGAGTCGTGTGGGGTCACCAAGAGACCCAGTACTTC; CDR3 protein: CASRVVWGHQETQYF
D gene: .; CDR3 length: 15; clone size: once; V gene: TRBV7-2; J gene: TRBJ2-5; CDR3 DNA: TGTGCCAGCAGCTTAGTGGGTAGGGCCGAGGAGACCCAGTACTTC; CDR3 protein: CASSLVGRAEETQYF
D gene: .; CDR3 length: 13; clone size: .; V gene: TRBV27; J gene: TRBJ2-7; CDR3 DNA: TGTGCCAGCAGTTGGGGACTGGCCGGAGAGCAGTACTTC; CDR3 protein: CASSWGLAGEQYF
D gene: .; CDR3 length: 13; clone size: once; V gene: TRBV7-6; J gene: TRBJ2-1; CDR3 DNA: TGTGCCAGCAGCCCTGCCCCGGGGAACGAGCAGTTCTTC; CDR3 protein: CASSPAPGNEQFF
D gene: .; CDR3 length: 18; clone size: few; V gene: TRBV20-1; J gene: TRBJ2-5; CDR3 DNA: TGCAGTGCTACCACCTTAAACCGACAGTCCAACTTCCAAGAGACCCAGTACTTC; CDR3 protein: CSATTLNRQSNFQETQYF
D gene: TRBD2; CDR3 length: 15; clone size: .; V gene: TRBV6-6; J gene: TRBJ2-1; CDR3 DNA: TGTGCCAGCAGTTACTCACTAGCGGATTACAATGAGCAGTTCTTC; CDR3 protein: CASSYSLADYNEQFF